This T cell receptor beta chain comes out of a study of T cell repertoires in cytomegalovirus infection. Study-wide context: The authors relied on CMV epitopes, both recently identified HLA-C-restricted and well-studied HLA-B-restricted. Public TCR beta signatures provided an indication of both CMV infection and a matching HLA type.

On this clonotype itself: What it recognizes is unknown.

Trimming removed 4 bases at V and 8 bases at J, with 12 bases between. The germline V gene encodes CDR1 MGHRA and CDR2 YSYEKL. This CDR3 region has 13 residues. Each CDR3 protein is one row after TCRdb ran MiXCR on the reads. The data contain approximately 990,000 distinct CDR3 sequences, around 29% of them singletons. The study's findings and limits: Identification of carriers of CMV plus the relevant HLA was achieved through cumulative public TCR beta family frequency. Ex vivo, HLA-C-restricted CMV-specific TCR beta clonotypes prevailed over the rest of the response.

The input for sequencing was cultured CD8+ T cells from PBMCs, taken from culture after CMV antigen stimulation. The receptor comes from a human donor in good health (CMV status not recorded). Some clones in this sample may be carry-over from other donors' samples. This chain uses TRBV4-1 with TRBJ2-1; no clear D. The CDR3: CASSPRLWDEQFF. CDR3 nucleotide sequence: TGCGCCAGCAGCCCCCGTCTCTGGGATGAGCAGTTCTTC.